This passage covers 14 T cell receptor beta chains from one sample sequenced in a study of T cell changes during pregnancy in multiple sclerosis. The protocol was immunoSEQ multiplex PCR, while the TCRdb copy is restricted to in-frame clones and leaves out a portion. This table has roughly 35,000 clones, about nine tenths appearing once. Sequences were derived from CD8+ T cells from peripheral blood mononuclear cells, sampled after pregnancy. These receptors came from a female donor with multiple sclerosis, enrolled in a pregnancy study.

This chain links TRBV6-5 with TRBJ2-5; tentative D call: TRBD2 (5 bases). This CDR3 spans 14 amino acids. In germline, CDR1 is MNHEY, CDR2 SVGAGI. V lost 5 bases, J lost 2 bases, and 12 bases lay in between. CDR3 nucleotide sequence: TGTGCCAGCAGTCCCTCGGGAAAACAAGAGACCCAGTACTTC. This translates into CASSPSGKQETQYF.

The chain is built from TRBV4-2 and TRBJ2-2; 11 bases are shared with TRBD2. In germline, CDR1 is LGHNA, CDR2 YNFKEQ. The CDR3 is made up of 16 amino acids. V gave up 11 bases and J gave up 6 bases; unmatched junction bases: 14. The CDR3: CAGSGGAEFQAGELFF. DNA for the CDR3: TGTGCCGGTAGCGGGGGGGCCGAATTTCAAGCCGGGGAGCTGTTTTTT.

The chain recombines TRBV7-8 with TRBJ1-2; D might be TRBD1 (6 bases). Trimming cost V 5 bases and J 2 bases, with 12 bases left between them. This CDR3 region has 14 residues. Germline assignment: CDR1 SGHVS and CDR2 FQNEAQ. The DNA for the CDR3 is TGTGCCAGCAGCCAAGGGGGAGTAAACTATGGCTACACCTTC. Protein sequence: CASSQGGVNYGYTF.

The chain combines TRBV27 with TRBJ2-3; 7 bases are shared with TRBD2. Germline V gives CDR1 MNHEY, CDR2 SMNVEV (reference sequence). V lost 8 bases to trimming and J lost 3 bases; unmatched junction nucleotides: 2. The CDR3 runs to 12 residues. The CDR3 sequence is CASGGETDTQYF. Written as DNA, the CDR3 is TGTGCCAGCGGGGGGGAGACAGATACGCAGTATTTT.

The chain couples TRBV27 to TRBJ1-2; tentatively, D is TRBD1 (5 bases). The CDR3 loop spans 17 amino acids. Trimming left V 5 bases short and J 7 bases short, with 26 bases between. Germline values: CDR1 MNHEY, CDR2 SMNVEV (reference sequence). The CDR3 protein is CASSPIPGLTSSFGYTF. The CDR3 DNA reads TGTGCCAGCAGTCCAATACCAGGGCTTACCTCTTCGTTTGGCTACACCTTC.

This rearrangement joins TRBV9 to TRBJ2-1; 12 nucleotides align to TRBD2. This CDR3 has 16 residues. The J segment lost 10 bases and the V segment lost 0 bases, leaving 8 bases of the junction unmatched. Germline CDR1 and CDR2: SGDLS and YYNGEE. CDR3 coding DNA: TGTGCCAGCAGCGTAGCGGGGCTAGCGGGGGGGCAAGAGCAGTTCTTC. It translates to CASSVAGLAGGQEQFF.

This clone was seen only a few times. This chain's CDR3 is CASTSRQGMAFF. The CDR3 DNA reads TGTGCCAGCACCTCTAGACAGGGTATGGCTTTCTTT. This rearrangement joins TRBV9 to TRBJ1-1; TRBD1 matches at 7 bases. The CDR3 is made up of 12 amino acids. Germline CDR1 and CDR2: SGDLS and YYNGEE. V was clipped by 6 bases and J by 11 bases; unmatched bases: 10. Based on the CDR3 plus reference TRBV9 and TRBJ1-1, the full variable domain is DSGVTQTPKHLITATGQRVTLRCSPRSGDLSVYWYQQSLDQGLQFLIQYYNGEERAKGNILERFSAQQFPDLHSELNLSSLELGDSALYFCASTSRQGMAFFGQGTRLTVV.

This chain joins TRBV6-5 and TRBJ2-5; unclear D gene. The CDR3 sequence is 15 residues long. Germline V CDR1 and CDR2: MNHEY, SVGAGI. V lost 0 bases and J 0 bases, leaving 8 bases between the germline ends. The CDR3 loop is CASSYSISDQETQYF. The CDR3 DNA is TGTGCCAGCAGTTACTCGATATCAGACCAAGAGACCCAGTACTTC.

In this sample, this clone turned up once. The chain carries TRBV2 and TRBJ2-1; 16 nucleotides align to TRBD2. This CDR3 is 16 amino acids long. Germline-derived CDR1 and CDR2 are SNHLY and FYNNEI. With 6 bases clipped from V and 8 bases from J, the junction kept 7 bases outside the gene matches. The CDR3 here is CASRGTSGGASHEQFF. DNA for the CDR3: TGTGCCAGCAGAGGGACTAGCGGGGGGGCTTCACATGAGCAGTTCTTC.

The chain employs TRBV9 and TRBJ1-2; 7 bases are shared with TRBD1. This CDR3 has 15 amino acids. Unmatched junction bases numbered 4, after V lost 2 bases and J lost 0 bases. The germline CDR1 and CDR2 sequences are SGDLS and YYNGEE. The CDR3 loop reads CASSVTGAANYGYTF. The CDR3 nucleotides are TGTGCCAGCAGCGTCACAGGGGCCGCTAACTATGGCTACACCTTC.

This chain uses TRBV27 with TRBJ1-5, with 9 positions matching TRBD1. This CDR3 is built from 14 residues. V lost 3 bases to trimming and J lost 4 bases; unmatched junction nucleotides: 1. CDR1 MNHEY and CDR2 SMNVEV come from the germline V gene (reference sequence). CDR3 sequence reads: CASSFGTGNQPQHF. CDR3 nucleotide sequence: TGTGCCAGCAGTTTCGGGACAGGGAATCAGCCCCAGCATTTT.

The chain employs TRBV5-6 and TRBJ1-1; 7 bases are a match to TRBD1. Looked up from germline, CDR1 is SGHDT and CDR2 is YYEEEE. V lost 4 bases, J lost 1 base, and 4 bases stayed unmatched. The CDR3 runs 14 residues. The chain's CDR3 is CASSPGGSNTEAFF. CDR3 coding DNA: TGTGCCAGCAGCCCAGGGGGTTCGAACACTGAAGCTTTCTTT.

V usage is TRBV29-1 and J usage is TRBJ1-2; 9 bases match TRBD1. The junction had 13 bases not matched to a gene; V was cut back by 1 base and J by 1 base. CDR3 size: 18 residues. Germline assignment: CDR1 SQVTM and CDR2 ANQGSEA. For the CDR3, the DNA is TGCAGCGTTGAAGCCCCCGGGACAGGGAGGTCTGGTAACTATGGCTACACCTTC. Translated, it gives CSVEAPGTGRSGNYGYTF. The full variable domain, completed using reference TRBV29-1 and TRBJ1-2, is SAVISQKPSRDICQRGTSLTIQCQVDSQVTMMFWYRQQPGQSLTLIATANQGSEATYESGFVIDKFPISRPNLTFSTLTVSNMSPEDSSIYLCSVEAPGTGRSGNYGYTFGSGTRLTVV.

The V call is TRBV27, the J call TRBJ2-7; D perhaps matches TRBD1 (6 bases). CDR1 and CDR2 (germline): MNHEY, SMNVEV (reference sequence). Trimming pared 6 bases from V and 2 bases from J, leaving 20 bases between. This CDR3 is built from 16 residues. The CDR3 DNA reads TGTGCCAGCAGATCACCACAGGGAATCCCAACCTACGAGCAGTACTTC. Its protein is CASRSPQGIPTYEQYF.